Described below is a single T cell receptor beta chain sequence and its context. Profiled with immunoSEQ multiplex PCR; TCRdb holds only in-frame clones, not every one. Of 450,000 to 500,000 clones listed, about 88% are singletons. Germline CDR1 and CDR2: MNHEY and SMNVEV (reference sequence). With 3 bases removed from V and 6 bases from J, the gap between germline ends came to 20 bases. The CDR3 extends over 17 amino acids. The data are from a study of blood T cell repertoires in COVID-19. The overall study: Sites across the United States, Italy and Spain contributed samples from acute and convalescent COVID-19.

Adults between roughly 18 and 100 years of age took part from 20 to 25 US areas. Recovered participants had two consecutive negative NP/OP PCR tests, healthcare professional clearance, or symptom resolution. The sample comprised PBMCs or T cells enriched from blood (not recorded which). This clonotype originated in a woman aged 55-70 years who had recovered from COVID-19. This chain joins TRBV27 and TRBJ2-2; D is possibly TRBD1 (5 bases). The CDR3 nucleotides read TGTGCCAGCAGTTTTAGGCTTGGGGTGGCAGGGCCCGGGGAGCTGTTTTTT. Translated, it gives CASSFRLGVAGPGELFF.